Listed here are 13 T cell receptor beta chains from one sample, sequenced in a study of CD8 T cells in Susac syndrome. RNA amounts of about 0.5 to 1 ug underwent reverse transcription with random hexamers. TCRdb reprocessed the immunoSEQ multiplex PCR reads with MiXCR, giving one entry per CDR3 protein. This sample has 200,000 to 250,000 distinct CDR3 sequences, with over 90% found just once. The sample was CD4+ T cells from PBMCs. The receptors here all came from a human donor with Susac syndrome.

The chain links TRBV6-2 or TRBV6-3 to TRBJ1-1; D unclear. The CDR3 runs to 11 residues. V was trimmed by 8 bases and J by 6 bases, leaving 10 bases between them. CDR1 and CDR2 (germline): MNHEY, SVGEGT. DNA for the CDR3: TGTGCCAGCCTAGGGTGGGCTGAAGCTTTCTTT. This gives the protein CASLGWAEAFF.

The chain carries TRBV5-4 and TRBJ1-3, with D unresolved. The CDR3 sequence is 13 residues long. The germline V gene encodes CDR1 SGHNT and CDR2 YYREEE (reference sequence). V dropped 4 bases and J dropped 4 bases, with 9 bases sitting between them. CDR3 in amino acids: CASSIPRGNTIYF. The DNA for the CDR3 is TGTGCCAGCAGCATCCCCCGGGGAAACACCATATATTTT.

The chain carries TRBV29-1 and TRBJ1-1; 12 bases are a match to TRBD1. The CDR3 extends over 18 amino acids. Unmatched junction bases numbered 13, after V lost 4 bases and J lost 1 base. CDR1 SQVTM and CDR2 ANQGSEA come from the germline V gene. CDR3 region: CSVAAPGQGALGNTEAFF. CDR3 nucleotides: TGCAGCGTTGCCGCTCCGGGACAGGGGGCGTTGGGGAACACTGAAGCTTTCTTT.

The V gene is TRBV5-4, the J gene TRBJ1-2, with D possibly matching TRBD1 (5 bases). V lost 4 bases and J 3 bases, leaving 16 bases between the germline ends. Germline CDR1 and CDR2: SGHNT and YYREEE (reference sequence). This CDR3 spans 15 amino acids. CDR3 amino acids: CASSHGTPSHYGYTF. For the CDR3, the DNA is TGTGCCAGCAGCCACGGGACTCCATCCCACTATGGCTACACCTTC.

This rearrangement joins TRBV3-1 to TRBJ1-2; D is undetermined. V was cut by 5 bases and J by 2 bases, with 15 bases left in between. This CDR3 is 15 amino acids long. CDR1 is LGHDT, CDR2 YNNKEL, per germline (reference sequence). CDR3 coding DNA: TGTGCCAGCAGCGCCGCCGGGAGGGCAAACTATGGCTACACCTTC. Translated: CASSAAGRANYGYTF.

This sequence joins TRBV5-1 and TRBJ2-2; D perhaps matches TRBD2 (5 bases). V gave up 0 bases and J gave up 4 bases, with 10 bases separating them. Germline CDR1 reads SGHRS; CDR2 reads YFSETQ. The CDR3 has 15 residues. CDR3 nucleotides: TGCGCCAGCAGCTTGGACGGGGTTGTCACCGGGGAGCTGTTTTTT. Amino acid sequence: CASSLDGVVTGELFF.

The chain carries TRBV6-5 and TRBJ2-3; D uncertain. This CDR3 contains 11 residues. V was pared by 5 bases and J by 2 bases, with 2 bases between. Germline V gene lookup returns CDR1 MNHEY and CDR2 SVGAGI. The CDR3 is CASSDTDTQYF. CDR3 bases: TGTGCCAGCAGTGACACAGATACGCAGTATTTT.

The rearrangement links TRBV28 to TRBJ2-3, with D maybe TRBD1 (6 bases). CDR3 length: 11 amino acids. Between the trimmed V and J ends, which lost 10 bases and 6 bases, there was a span of 11 bases. Germline CDR1 is MDHEN and CDR2 is SYDVKM. CDR3 sequence reads: CATRRGDTQYF. The DNA of the CDR3 is TGTGCCACCCGAAGGGGGGATACGCAGTATTTT.

This sequence joins TRBV13 and TRBJ1-6, with D unresolved. V was shortened by 3 bases and J by 10 bases, with 13 bases between the two germline ends. This CDR3 comprises 14 residues. Germline loops: CDR1 PRHDT, CDR2 FYEKMQ (reference sequence). CDR3 nucleotide sequence: TGTGCCAGCAGCTTCGGCAGGAGTGGGTCACCCCTCCACTTT. It translates to CASSFGRSGSPLHF.

V gene TRBV7-2 combines with J gene TRBJ1-5, with unresolved D. This CDR3 comprises 15 residues. CDR1 and CDR2 from the germline V gene are SGHTA and FQGNSA. Trimming removed 5 bases from V and 7 bases from J, with 18 bases in between. The CDR3 DNA is TGTGCCAGCAGCCGGGCGGGCACCGCCGGCCAGCCCCAGCATTTT. Its protein product is CASSRAGTAGQPQHF. Complete variable domain (other parts from reference TRBV7-2 and TRBJ1-5): GAGVSQSPSNKVTEKGKDVELRCDPISGHTALYWYRQSLGQGLEFLIYFQGNSAPDKSGLPSDRFSAERTGGSVSTLTIQRTQQEDSAVYLCASSRAGTAGQPQHFGDGTRLSIL.

The V call is TRBV20-1, the J call TRBJ1-1, with D maybe TRBD1 (6 bases). This CDR3 is built from 14 residues. V was cut by 4 bases and J by 0 bases, with 12 bases left in between. Germline assignment: CDR1 DFQATT and CDR2 SNEGSKA (reference sequence). The chain's CDR3 is CSATPGGMNTEAFF. For the CDR3, the DNA is TGCAGTGCTACACCTGGGGGCATGAACACTGAAGCTTTCTTT.

V gene TRBV6-6 combines with J gene TRBJ1-5; D remains ambiguous. This CDR3 comprises 12 residues. Deletions cut 6 bases from V and 1 base from J, with 4 bases between. CDR1 MNHNY and CDR2 SVGAGI come from the germline V gene (reference sequence). CDR3 sequence: CASRQSNQPQHF. CDR3 bases: TGTGCCAGCAGACAGAGCAATCAGCCCCAGCATTTT.

The chain couples TRBV20-1 to TRBJ2-3; perhaps TRBD1 as D (6 bases). The germline V and J ends were trimmed by 8 bases and 8 bases, with 20 bases remaining between them. Germline V gene lookup returns CDR1 DFQATT and CDR2 SNEGSKA (reference sequence). This CDR3 spans 13 amino acids. The CDR3 region has the DNA TGCAGTTCTCTAGCTCACAGGGCGAGTACGCAGTATTTT. It codes for CSSLAHRASTQYF.